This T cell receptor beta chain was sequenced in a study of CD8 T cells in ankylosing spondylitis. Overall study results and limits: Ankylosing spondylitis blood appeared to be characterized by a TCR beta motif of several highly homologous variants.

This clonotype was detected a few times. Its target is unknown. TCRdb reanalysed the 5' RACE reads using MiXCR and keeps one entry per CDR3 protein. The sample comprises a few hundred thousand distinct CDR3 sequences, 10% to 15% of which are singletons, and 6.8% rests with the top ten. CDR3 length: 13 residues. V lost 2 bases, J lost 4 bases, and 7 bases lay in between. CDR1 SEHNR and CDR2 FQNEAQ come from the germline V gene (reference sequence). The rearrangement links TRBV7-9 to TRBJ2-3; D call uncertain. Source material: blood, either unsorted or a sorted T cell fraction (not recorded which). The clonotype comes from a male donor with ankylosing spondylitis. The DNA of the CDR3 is TGTGCCAGCAGCTTATCCGAGTCAGATACGCAGTATTTT. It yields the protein CASSLSESDTQYF. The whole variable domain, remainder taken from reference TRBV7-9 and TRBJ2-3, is DTGVSQNPRHKITKRGQNVTFRCDPISEHNRLYWYRQTLGQGPEFLTYFQNEAQLEKSRLLSDRFSAERPKGSFSTLEIQRTEQGDSAMYLCASSLSESDTQYFGPGTRLTVL.